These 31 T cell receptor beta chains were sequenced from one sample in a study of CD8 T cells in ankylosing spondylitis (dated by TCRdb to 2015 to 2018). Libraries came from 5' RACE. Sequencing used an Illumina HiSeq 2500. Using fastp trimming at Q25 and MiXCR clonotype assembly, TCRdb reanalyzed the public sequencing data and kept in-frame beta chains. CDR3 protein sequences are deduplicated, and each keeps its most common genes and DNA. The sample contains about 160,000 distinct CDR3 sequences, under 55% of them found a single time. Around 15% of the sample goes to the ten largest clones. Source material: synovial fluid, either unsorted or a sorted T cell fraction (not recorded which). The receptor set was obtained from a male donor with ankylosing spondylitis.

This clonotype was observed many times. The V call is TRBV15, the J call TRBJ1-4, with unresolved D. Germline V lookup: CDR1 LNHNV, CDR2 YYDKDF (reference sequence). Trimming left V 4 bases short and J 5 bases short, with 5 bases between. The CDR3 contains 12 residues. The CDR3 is CATSKENEKLFF. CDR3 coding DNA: TGTGCCACCAGCAAGGAAAATGAAAAACTGTTTTTT.

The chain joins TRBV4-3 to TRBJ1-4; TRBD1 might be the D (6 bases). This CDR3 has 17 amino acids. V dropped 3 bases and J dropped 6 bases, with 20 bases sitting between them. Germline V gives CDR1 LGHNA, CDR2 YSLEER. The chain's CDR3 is CASSHHLGGGADEKLFF. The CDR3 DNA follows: TGCGCCAGCAGCCACCACTTGGGCGGGGGCGCCGATGAAAAACTGTTTTTT.

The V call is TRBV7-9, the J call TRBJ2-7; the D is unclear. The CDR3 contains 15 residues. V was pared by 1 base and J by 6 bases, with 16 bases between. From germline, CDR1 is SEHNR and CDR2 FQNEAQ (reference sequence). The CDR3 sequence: CASSLEVGFTGEQYF. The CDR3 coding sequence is TGTGCCAGCAGCTTAGAGGTCGGCTTCACGGGCGAGCAGTACTTC. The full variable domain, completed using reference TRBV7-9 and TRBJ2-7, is DTGVSQNPRHKITKRGQNVTFRCDPISEHNRLYWYRQTLGQGPEFLTYFQNEAQLEKSRLLSDRFSAERPKGSFSTLEIQRTEQGDSAMYLCASSLEVGFTGEQYFGPGTRLTVT.

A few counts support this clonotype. The CDR3 coding sequence is TGTGCCATCAGTGAACTCAGGGGGCGCTTACCCAATGAGCAGTTCTTC. Translating it yields CAISELRGRLPNEQFF. The chain joins TRBV10-3 to TRBJ2-1, with 8 bases that match TRBD1. V dropped 3 bases and J dropped 6; count of bases not matched to a gene: 10. CDR1 is ENHRY, CDR2 SYGVKD, per germline. This CDR3 contains 16 residues.

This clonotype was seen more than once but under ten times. The CDR3 nucleotides are TGTGCCAGCAGCCCGACAGGTAGCGCTTACAATGAGCAGTTCTTC. It encodes CASSPTGSAYNEQFF. The chain has TRBV13 and TRBJ2-1; possible D gene TRBD1, 6 bases. The CDR3 runs to 15 residues. V gave up 5 bases and J gave up 4 bases, with 15 bases separating them. Germline lookup yields CDR1 PRHDT and CDR2 FYEKMQ (reference sequence).

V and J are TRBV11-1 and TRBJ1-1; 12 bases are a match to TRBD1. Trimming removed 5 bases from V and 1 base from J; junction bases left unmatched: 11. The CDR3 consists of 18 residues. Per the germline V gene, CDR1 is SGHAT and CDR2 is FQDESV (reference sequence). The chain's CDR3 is CASSQLPGQGAPNTEAFF. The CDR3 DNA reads TGTGCCAGCAGCCAACTCCCGGGACAGGGGGCCCCGAACACTGAAGCTTTCTTT.

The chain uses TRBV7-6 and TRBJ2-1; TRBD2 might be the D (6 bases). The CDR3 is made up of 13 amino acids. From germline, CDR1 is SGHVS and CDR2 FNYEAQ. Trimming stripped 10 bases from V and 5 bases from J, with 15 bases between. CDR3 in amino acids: CATAGLRHNEQFF. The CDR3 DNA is TGTGCCACCGCGGGACTCCGACACAATGAGCAGTTCTTC.

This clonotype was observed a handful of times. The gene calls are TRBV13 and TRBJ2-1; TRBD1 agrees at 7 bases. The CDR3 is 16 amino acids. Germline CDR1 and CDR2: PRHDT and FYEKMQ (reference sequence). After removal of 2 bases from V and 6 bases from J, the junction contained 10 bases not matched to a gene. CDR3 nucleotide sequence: TGTGCCAGCAGCTTACCGGGTCCCTACAGGGGCAATGAGCAGTTCTTC. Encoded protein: CASSLPGPYRGNEQFF.

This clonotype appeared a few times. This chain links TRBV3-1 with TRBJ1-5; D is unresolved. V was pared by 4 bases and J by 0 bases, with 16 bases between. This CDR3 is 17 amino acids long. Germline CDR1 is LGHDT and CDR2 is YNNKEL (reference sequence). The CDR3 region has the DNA TGTGCCAGCAGCCTTGAGGGTTGTCCCGCTAGCAATCAGCCCCAGCATTTT. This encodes CASSLEGCPASNQPQHF.

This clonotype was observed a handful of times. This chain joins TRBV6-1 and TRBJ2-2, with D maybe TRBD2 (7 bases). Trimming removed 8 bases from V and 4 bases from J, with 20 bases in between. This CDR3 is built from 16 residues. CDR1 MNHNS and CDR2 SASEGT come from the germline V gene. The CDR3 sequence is CASGGGQDPLTGELFF. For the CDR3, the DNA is TGTGCCAGCGGGGGGGGCCAGGACCCTCTCACCGGGGAGCTGTTTTTT.

CDR3 bases: TGCAGCGTTGACCCAACCCCTATCACCACCGGAGATACGCAGTATTTT. It codes for CSVDPTPITTGDTQYF. This chain connects TRBV29-1 to TRBJ2-3; no clear D gene. V was cut by 3 bases and J by 5 bases, with 21 bases left in between. The CDR3 is 16 residues long. Germline assignment: CDR1 SQVTM and CDR2 ANQGSEA.

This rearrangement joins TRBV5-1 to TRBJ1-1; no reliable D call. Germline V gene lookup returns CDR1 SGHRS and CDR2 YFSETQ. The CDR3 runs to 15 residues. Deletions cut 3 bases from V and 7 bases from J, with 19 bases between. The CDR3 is CASSWAVSPDVEAFF. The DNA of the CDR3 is TGCGCCAGCAGCTGGGCGGTCTCGCCGGACGTTGAAGCTTTCTTT.

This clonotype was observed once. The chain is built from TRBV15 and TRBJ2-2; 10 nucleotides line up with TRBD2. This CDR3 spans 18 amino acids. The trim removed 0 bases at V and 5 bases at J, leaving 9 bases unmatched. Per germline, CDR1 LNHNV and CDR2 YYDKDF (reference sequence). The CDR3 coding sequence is TGTGCCACCAGCAGAGAAATACAAGCGGGGGGGCCGACCGGGGAGCTGTTTTTT. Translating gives CATSREIQAGGPTGELFF.

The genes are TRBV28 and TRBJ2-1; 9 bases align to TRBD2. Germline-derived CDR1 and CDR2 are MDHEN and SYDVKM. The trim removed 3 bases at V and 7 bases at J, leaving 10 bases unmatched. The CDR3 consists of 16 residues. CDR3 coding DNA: TGTGCCAGCAGTTTGTGTTGCGGGAGGGGTGGTAATGAGCAGTTCTTC. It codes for CASSLCCGRGGNEQFF.

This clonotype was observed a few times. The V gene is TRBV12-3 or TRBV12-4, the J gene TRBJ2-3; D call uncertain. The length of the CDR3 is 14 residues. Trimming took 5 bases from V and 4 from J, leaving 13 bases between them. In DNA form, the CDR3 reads TGTGCCAGCAGTCCAGGACCTCGCCCAGATACGCAGTATTTT. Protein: CASSPGPRPDTQYF.

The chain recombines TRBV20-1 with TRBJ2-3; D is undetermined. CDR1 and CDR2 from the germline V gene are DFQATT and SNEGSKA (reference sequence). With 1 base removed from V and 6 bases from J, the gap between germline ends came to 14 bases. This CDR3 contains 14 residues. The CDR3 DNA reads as TGCAGTGCTAGAGCCTTCATCACTGTGGATACGCAGTATTTT. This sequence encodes CSARAFITVDTQYF.

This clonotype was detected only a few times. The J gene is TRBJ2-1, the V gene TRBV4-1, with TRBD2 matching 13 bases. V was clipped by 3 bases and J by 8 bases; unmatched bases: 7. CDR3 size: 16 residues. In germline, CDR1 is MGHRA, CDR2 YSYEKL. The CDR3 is CASSQDRLAGGHEQFF. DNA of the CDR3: TGCGCCAGCAGCCAGGACCGACTAGCGGGGGGACATGAGCAGTTCTTC.

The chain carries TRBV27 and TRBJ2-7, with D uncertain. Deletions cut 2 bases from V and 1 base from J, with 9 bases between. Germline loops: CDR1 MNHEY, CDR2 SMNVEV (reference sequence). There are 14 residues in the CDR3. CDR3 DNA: TGTGCCAGCAGTTTAGTATGGGGTTCCTACGAGCAGTACTTC. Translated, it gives CASSLVWGSYEQYF.

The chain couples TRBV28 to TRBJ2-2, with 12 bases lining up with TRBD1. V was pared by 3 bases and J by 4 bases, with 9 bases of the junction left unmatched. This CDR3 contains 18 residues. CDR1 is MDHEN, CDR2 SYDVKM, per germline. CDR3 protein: CASSLAIWDRGLTGELFF. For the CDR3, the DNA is TGTGCCAGCAGTTTGGCGATATGGGACAGGGGGCTCACCGGGGAGCTGTTTTTT.

The CDR3 loop reads CASSSDRTTYEQYF. DNA for the CDR3: TGTGCCAGCAGTTCCGACAGGACGACCTACGAGCAGTACTTC. The genes are TRBV27 and TRBJ2-7; possible D gene TRBD1, 6 bases. Germline-derived CDR1 and CDR2 are MNHEY and SMNVEV (reference sequence). The CDR3 sequence is 14 residues long. Trimming left V 4 bases short and J 2 bases short, with 12 bases between.

CDR3 sequence: CASSSDLSAGELFF. The CDR3 region has the DNA TGCGCCAGCAGCTCCGACCTGTCAGCCGGGGAGCTGTTTTTT. This sequence joins TRBV5-1 and TRBJ2-2; D ambiguous. The CDR3 sequence is 14 residues long. Trimming shortened V by 3 bases and J by 6 bases, and 12 bases separated the two germline ends. The germline V gene has CDR1 SGHRS and CDR2 YFSETQ.

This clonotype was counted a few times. CDR3 DNA sequence: TGCGCCAGCAGCCAAGATCTCGGGGGAGGGCCGGGAACCGGGGAGCTGTTTTTT. Translation: CASSQDLGGGPGTGELFF. The rearrangement uses TRBV4-3 and TRBJ2-2, with TRBD2 matching over 7 bases. The CDR3 is 18 residues long. Trimming took 0 bases from V and 5 from J; bases not matched to a gene: 12. Germline V gives CDR1 LGHNA, CDR2 YSLEER.

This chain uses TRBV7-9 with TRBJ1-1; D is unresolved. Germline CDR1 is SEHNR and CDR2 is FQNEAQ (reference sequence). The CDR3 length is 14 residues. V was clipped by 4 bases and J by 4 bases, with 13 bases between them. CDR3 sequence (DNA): TGTGCCAGCAGCTCCACACCGGTGATCACTGAAGCTTTCTTT. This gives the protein CASSSTPVITEAFF. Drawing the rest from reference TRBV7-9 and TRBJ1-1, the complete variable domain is DTGVSQNPRHKITKRGQNVTFRCDPISEHNRLYWYRQTLGQGPEFLTYFQNEAQLEKSRLLSDRFSAERPKGSFSTLEIQRTEQGDSAMYLCASSSTPVITEAFFGQGTRLTVV.

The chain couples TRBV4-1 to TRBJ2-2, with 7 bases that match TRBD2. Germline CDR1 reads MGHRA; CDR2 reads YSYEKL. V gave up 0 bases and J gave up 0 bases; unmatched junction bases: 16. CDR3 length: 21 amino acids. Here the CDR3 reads CASSQDAPDWSGMTNTGELFF. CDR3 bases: TGCGCCAGCAGCCAAGATGCCCCGGACTGGAGCGGGATGACGAACACCGGGGAGCTGTTTTTT.

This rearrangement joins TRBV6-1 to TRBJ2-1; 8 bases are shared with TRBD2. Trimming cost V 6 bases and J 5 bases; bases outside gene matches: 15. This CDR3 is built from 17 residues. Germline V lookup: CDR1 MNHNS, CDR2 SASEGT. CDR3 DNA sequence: TGTGCCAGCAGGGGCCCACTCGGGGGGGCATTGGACAATGAGCAGTTCTTC. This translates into CASRGPLGGALDNEQFF.

CDR3 protein: CASSFSGVGPITEAFF. Here the CDR3 DNA reads TGTGCCAGCAGCTTTTCCGGGGTAGGACCCATCACTGAAGCTTTCTTT. V is TRBV7-6 and J is TRBJ1-1; D uncertain. With 3 bases removed from V and 4 bases from J, the gap between germline ends came to 18 bases. This CDR3 is 16 amino acids long. Looked up from germline, CDR1 is SGHVS and CDR2 is FNYEAQ.

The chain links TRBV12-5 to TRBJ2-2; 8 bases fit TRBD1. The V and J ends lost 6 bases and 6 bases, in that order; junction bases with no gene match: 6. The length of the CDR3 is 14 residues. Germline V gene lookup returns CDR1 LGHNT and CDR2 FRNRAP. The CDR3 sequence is CASGTGTGAGELFF. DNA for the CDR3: TGTGCTAGTGGGACCGGGACAGGCGCCGGGGAGCTGTTTTTT.

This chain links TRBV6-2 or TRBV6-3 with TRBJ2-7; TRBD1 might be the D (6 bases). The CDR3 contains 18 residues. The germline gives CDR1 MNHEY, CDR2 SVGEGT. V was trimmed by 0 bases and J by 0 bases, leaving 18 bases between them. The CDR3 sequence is CASSYSSRGRGHSYEQYF. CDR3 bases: TGTGCCAGCAGTTACTCGTCTCGAGGCAGGGGCCACTCCTACGAGCAGTACTTC.

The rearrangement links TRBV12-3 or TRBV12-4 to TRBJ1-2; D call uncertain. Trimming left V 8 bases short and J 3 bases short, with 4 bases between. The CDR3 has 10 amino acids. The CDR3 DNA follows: TGTGCCAGCGGTGACTATGGCTACACCTTC. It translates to CASGDYGYTF.

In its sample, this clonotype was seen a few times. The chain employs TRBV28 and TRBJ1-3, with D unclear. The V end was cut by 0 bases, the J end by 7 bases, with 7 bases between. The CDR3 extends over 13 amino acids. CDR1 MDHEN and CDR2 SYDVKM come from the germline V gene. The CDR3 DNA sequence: TGTGCCAGCAGTTTATGGGCAGCGAACACCATATATTTT. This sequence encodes CASSLWAANTIYF.

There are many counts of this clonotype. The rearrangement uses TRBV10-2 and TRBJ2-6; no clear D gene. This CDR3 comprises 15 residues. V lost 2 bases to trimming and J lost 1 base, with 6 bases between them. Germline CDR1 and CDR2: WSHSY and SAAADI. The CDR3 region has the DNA TGCGCCAGCAGTGAGAGGACGTCTGGGGCCAACGTCCTGACTTTC. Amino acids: CASSERTSGANVLTF.